The rows below give T cell receptor beta chains drawn from one sample of a study of T cell responses to AZD1222 COVID-19 vaccine. Profiling relied on immunoSEQ multiplex PCR, and the TCRdb table lists in-frame clones only, not all of them. Of over 100,000 clones in the sample, roughly 87% were seen once. This sample comprised peripheral blood, obtained on day 0 of AZD1222 vaccination. The receptors shown here come from an adult in good health. Both conserved end residues are part of each CDR3. A D gene is named only where the DNA matches it firmly. Not all rows give a size; the values are once, few, many and, for expanded clones, a class.

15	TRBV6-5	TRBD1	TRBJ1-6	few	TGTGCCAGCAGAGAGACCGGGACAGGGAATTCACCCCTCCACTTT	CASRETGTGNSPLHF
15	TRBV24-1	-	TRBJ1-2	-	TGTGCCACCAGTGACCCGGACGGACAGAACTATGGCTACACCTTC	CATSDPDGQNYGYTF
14	TRBV4-3	-	TRBJ1-3	-	TGCGCCAGCAGCCATGAGATCTCTGGAAACACCATATATTTT	CASSHEISGNTIYF
17	TRBV2	TRBD2	TRBJ2-3	-	TGTGCCAGCAGTGGACTAGCGGGAGGGGTTAGCACAGATACGCAGTATTTT	CASSGLAGGVSTDTQYF
15	TRBV2	TRBD2	TRBJ2-5	once	TGTGCCAGCAGTGGGGAGCGGGAGGGCCCGGAGACCCAGTACTTC	CASSGEREGPETQYF
14	TRBV11-2	TRBD1	TRBJ1-1	once	TGTGCCAGCAGCCTGGACAGGGGAGCCACTGAAGCTTTCTTT	CASSLDRGATEAFF
14	TRBV5-4	TRBD1	TRBJ1-1	-	TGTGCCAGCAGCCGGGACAGGGGGTTCGCTGAAGCTTTCTTT	CASSRDRGFAEAFF
11	TRBV6-1	-	TRBJ2-3	-	TGTGCCAGCAGTGAAGGAGCCAAGCAGTATTTT	CASSEGAKQYF
14	TRBV2	-	TRBJ1-4	-	TGTGCCAGCAGCGAAGGGGGGACTAATGAAAAACTGTTTTTT	CASSEGGTNEKLFF
18	TRBV4-2	TRBD2	TRBJ2-6	-	TGTGCCAGCAGCCGGGACGGACTAGCGCGATCTGGGGCCAACGTCCTGACTTTC	CASSRDGLARSGANVLTF
16	TRBV5-1	TRBD2	TRBJ2-7	many	TGCGCCAGCAGCTTAACGTGGGGGGGAGGCTCCTACGAGCAGTACTTC	CASSLTWGGGSYEQYF
15	TRBV7-2	TRBD1	TRBJ1-5	-	TGTGCCAGCAGCTCAGGACAGGGAGGTTCTCAGCCCCAGCATTTT	CASSSGQGGSQPQHF
13	TRBV3-1/TRBV3-2	-	TRBJ1-3	-	TGTGCCAGCAGCCGGGGGTCTGGAAACACCATATATTTT	CASSRGSGNTIYF
16	TRBV5-4	TRBD2	TRBJ2-3	-	TGTGCCAGCAGCTTGGGGGGCGGACTAGCGACAGATACGCAGTATTTT	CASSLGGGLATDTQYF
9	TRBV20-1	-	TRBJ2-1	-	TGCGTGGCCCCATTTGCGCAGTTCTTC	CVAPFAQFF
16	TRBV27	TRBD1	TRBJ1-6	once	TGTGCCAGCAGTCTCCCCGCGGGACAGGGGAATTCACCCCTCCACTTT	CASSLPAGQGNSPLHF
14	TRBV7-2	TRBD2	TRBJ2-3	-	TGTGCCAGCAGTGTGGGACTAGCCGCAGATACGCAGTATTTT	CASSVGLAADTQYF
18	TRBV15	-	TRBJ1-4	-	TGTGCCACCACAATTGGTAATTTTAGGGCAGGGTATAATGAAAAACTGTTTTTT	CATTIGNFRAGYNEKLFF
17	TRBV28	TRBD2	TRBJ2-7	-	TGTGCCAGCAGTTTATTAGGGATAGCGGGGATATCCTACGAGCAGTACTTC	CASSLLGIAGISYEQYF
13	TRBV25-1	TRBD1	TRBJ1-1	few	TGTGCCAGCAAGGGACAGAAGAACACTGAAGCTTTCTTT	CASKGQKNTEAFF
13	TRBV15	-	TRBJ1-5	-	TGTGCCACCAGCAGAGATAGGGGACAGCCCCAGCATTTT	CATSRDRGQPQHF
13	TRBV5-1	-	TRBJ1-1	-	TGCGCCAGCAGCCTGGGGGGGAACACTGAAGCTTTCTTT	CASSLGGNTEAFF
17	TRBV14	TRBD2	TRBJ2-2	-	TGTGCCAGCAGCCAAGATCTCGCGGGAGGGGACACCGGGGAGCTGTTTTTT	CASSQDLAGGDTGELFF
18	TRBV27	-	TRBJ2-1	-	TGTGCCAGCAGTCTTCGGGCCGTGGGACTGCGGAATTACAATGAGCAGTTCTTC	CASSLRAVGLRNYNEQFF
15	TRBV7-2	TRBD2	TRBJ2-2	-	TGTGCCAGCAGCGGACCGGGACTAGCGAACGGGGAGCTGTTTTTT	CASSGPGLANGELFF
16	TRBV28	-	TRBJ1-1	-	TGTGCCAGCAGTACATCAAGACGGGGGCTGAACACTGAAGCTTTCTTT	CASSTSRRGLNTEAFF
14	TRBV7-2	-	TRBJ1-3	few	TGTGCCAGCAGCTTTCTGGCCTCTGGAAACACCATATATTTT	CASSFLASGNTIYF
13	TRBV3-1/TRBV3-2	-	TRBJ1-1	few	TGTGCCAGCAGCCAAGATAATCAGGGGAGGGCTTTCTTT	CASSQDNQGRAFF
16	TRBV10-3	TRBD2	TRBJ2-7	-	TGTGCCATCAGTGAGTCAGGACTAGCGGGAGTCTACGAGCAGTACTTC	CAISESGLAGVYEQYF
13	TRBV19	TRBD2	TRBJ2-1	-	TGTGCCAGTAGTATGGGGACTAGCGGTGAGCAGTTCTTC	CASSMGTSGEQFF
14	TRBV28	-	TRBJ2-3	-	TGTGCCAGCAGGTCGGGGGGCGCCGAAGATACGCAGTATTTT	CASRSGGAEDTQYF
13	TRBV7-9	-	TRBJ2-5	once	TGTGCCAGCAACTCTTGGGGGCCAGAGACCCAGTACTTC	CASNSWGPETQYF
14	TRBV5-4	-	TRBJ1-5	-	TGTGCCAGCAGCCCGGGACCTTTGAATCAGCCCCAGCATTTT	CASSPGPLNQPQHF
13	TRBV5-5	-	TRBJ1-2	-	TGTGCCAGCAGTTCTGGGGGCAACTATGGCTACACCTTC	CASSSGGNYGYTF
13	TRBV9	-	TRBJ2-7	-	TGTGCCAGCAGCGTAGGCCCGGGTGCCGAGCAGTACTTC	CASSVGPGAEQYF
15	TRBV7-2	TRBD1	TRBJ1-2	-	TGTGCCAGCAGCTCTTGGGACAGGCCGGCTTTTGGCTACACCTTC	CASSSWDRPAFGYTF
14	TRBV11-2	TRBD1	TRBJ1-6	-	TGTGCCAGCAGCTTAGATACAGGGGATTCACCCCTCCACTTT	CASSLDTGDSPLHF
13	TRBV5-4	-	TRBJ1-2	-	TGTGCCAGCAGCTGGACGGGGGGAGACGGCTACACCTTC	CASSWTGGDGYTF
17	TRBV5-8	-	TRBJ2-6	-	TGTGCCAGCGGATCTGCAGCGCCTGGGCGTGGGGCCAACGTCCTGACTTTC	CASGSAAPGRGANVLTF
12	TRBV12-3/TRBV12-4	-	TRBJ1-5	-	TGTGCCAGCATAGGGGAGGGGTACGCCCAGCATTTT	CASIGEGYAQHF
15	TRBV11-2	-	TRBJ2-7	-	TGTGCCAGCAGCTTAGATGTTGCCAGGGTGGGGGAGCAGTACTTC	CASSLDVARVGEQYF
17	TRBV29-1	-	TRBJ2-7	-	TGCAGAGGACGGACAGGGGAAGTAGCGGGGGGATCCTACGAGCAGTACTTC	CRGRTGEVAGGSYEQYF
11	TRBV28	-	TRBJ1-4	-	TGTGCCAGCAGCCTTAATGAAAAACTGTTTTTT	CASSLNEKLFF
16	TRBV9	-	TRBJ2-1	-	TGTGCCAGCAGCGTAGAGGCGGGGCAATCCTACAATGAGCAGTTCTTC	CASSVEAGQSYNEQFF
15	TRBV5-4	TRBD1	TRBJ1-6	-	TGTGCCAGCAGCTCACGACAGGGTGGCAATTCACCCCTCCACTTT	CASSSRQGGNSPLHF
16	TRBV12-2	-	TRBJ2-5	-	TGTGCAAGTCGCTTAGCGATCGGGAAAGGGGGAGAGACCCAGTACTTC	CASRLAIGKGGETQYF
15	TRBV15	-	TRBJ2-2	-	TGTGCCACCAGCAGGGATCTTACGGGTTCCGGGGAGCTGTTTTTT	CATSRDLTGSGELFF
12	TRBV19	-	TRBJ1-1	-	TGTGCCAGTAAGACGGAGAACACTGAAGCTTTCTTT	CASKTENTEAFF
13	TRBV7-2	-	TRBJ1-5	-	TGTGCCAGCAGCCCAAGTGCCAATCAGCCCCAGCATTTT	CASSPSANQPQHF
15	TRBV4-2	-	TRBJ1-5	-	TGTGCCAGCAGCCAAGATATTAACAGGAAAGATGGGCAGCATTTT	CASSQDINRKDGQHF
14	TRBV5-1	-	TRBJ2-6	-	TGCGCCAGCAGCCTCACCCCTGGGGCCAACGTCCTGACTTTC	CASSLTPGANVLTF
19	TRBV18	TRBD2	TRBJ2-5	-	TGTGCCAGCTCACCACTAGCGGGGGGCCCCACCGGGGGAATTGAGACCCAGTACTTC	CASSPLAGGPTGGIETQYF
16	TRBV7-2	TRBD2	TRBJ2-1	-	TGTGCCAGCAGCTTAGGTTCGGGACTAGGGTACAATGAGCAGTTCTTC	CASSLGSGLGYNEQFF
14	TRBV7-2	-	TRBJ2-3	-	TGTGCCAGCAGCTTAGCGCCAGGGACAGATACGCAGTATTTT	CASSLAPGTDTQYF
15	TRBV2	-	TRBJ1-6	-	TGTGCCAGCACCCAAGGGCGTGGGGGCCATTCACCCCTCCACTTT	CASTQGRGGHSPLHF